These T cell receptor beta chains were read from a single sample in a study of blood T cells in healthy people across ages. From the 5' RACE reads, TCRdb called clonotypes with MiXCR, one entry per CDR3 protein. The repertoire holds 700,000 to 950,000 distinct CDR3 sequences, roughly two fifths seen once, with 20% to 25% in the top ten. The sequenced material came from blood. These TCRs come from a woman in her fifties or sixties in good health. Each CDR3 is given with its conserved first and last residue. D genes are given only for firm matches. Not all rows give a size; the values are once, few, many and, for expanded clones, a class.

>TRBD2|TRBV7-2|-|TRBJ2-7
TGTGCCAGCAGCTGGGGGACTAGCGGCTCCTACGAGCAGTACTTC
CASSWGTSGSYEQYF
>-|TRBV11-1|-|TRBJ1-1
TGTGCCAGCAGCAACACAGGAGATACTGGAGCTTTCTTT
CASSNTGDTGAFF
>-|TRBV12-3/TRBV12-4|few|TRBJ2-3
TGTGCCAGCAGTTTGGACAAAAAGGCAGATACGCAGTATTTT
CASSLDKKADTQYF
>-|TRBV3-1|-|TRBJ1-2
TGTGCCAGCAGCCAAGTTCAGAGAGGGGACTATGGCTACACCTTC
CASSQVQRGDYGYTF
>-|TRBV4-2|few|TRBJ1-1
TGTGCCAGCAGCCAAGAGGGGACGACGGGGACTGAAGCTTTCTTT
CASSQEGTTGTEAFF
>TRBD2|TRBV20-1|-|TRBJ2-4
TGCAGTGCTAGAGATCCGGGGGGCAAAAACATTCAGTACTTC
CSARDPGGKNIQYF
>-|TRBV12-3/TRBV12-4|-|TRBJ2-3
TGTGCCAGCAGCTTGGGGGGAGGCGGCACAGATGCGCAGTATTTT
CASSLGGGGTDAQYF
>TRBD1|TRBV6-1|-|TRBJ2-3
TGTGCCAGCAGTGAGGACAGCTACAGGGGTACGCAGTATTTT
CASSEDSYRGTQYF
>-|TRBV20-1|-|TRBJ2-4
TGCAGTGCTTTAGTAAGGGGTTCCAAAAACATTCAGTACTTC
CSALVRGSKNIQYF
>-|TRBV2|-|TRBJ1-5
TGTGCCAGCAGTGAAGCCCCTGGACTGCAGCATTTT
CASSEAPGLQHF
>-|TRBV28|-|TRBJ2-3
TGTGCCAGCAGTCCTCCGTCCCACCACACAGATACGCAGTATTTT
CASSPPSHHTDTQYF
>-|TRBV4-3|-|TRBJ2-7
TGCGCCAGCAGCCAAGAGGGGCAGCGCTACAATGAGCAGTACTTC
CASSQEGQRYNEQYF
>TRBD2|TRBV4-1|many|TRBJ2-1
TGCGCCAGCAGCTCAAACGGGGGGATCAATGAGCAGTTCTTC
CASSSNGGINEQFF
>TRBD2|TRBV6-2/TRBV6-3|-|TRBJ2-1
TGTGCCAGCAGTTGGGGACTAGCGGGCGACAATGAGCAGTTCTTC
CASSWGLAGDNEQFF
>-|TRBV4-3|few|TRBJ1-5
TGCGCCAGCAGCCAAGGGATGGATCAGCCCCAGCATTTT
CASSQGMDQPQHF
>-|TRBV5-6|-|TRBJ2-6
TGTGCCAGCTTACCGAGGGAGAGTGGGGCCAACGTCCTGACTTTC
CASLPRESGANVLTF
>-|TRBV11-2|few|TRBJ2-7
TGTGCCAGCAGCCCCTCCAAATACGAGCAGTACTTC
CASSPSKYEQYF
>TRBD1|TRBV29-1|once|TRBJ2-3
TGCAGCGTTTTACAGGGGGGCCACACAGATACGCAGTATTTT
CSVLQGGHTDTQYF
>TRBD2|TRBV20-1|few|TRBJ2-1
TGCAGTGCTAGAGATCTGGCAACGGGGGGGTTTGAGAATGAGCAGTTCTTC
CSARDLATGGFENEQFF
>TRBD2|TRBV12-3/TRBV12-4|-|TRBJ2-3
TGTGCCAGCAGTACGGGACTAGCGGGGCCTACAGATACGCAGTATTTT
CASSTGLAGPTDTQYF
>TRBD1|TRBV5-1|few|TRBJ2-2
TGCGCCAGCAGTACCACAGGGGCGCTTACCGGGGAGCTGTTTTTT
CASSTTGALTGELFF
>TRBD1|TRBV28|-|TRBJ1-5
TGTGCCAGCATCCACGGGACAGGGGGAAATCAGCCCCAGCATTTT
CASIHGTGGNQPQHF
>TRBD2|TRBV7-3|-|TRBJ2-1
TGTGCCAACAGCACCGGGACTAGCGGGAGCAATGAGCAGTTCTTC
CANSTGTSGSNEQFF
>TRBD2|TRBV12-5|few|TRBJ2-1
TGTGCTAGTGGTCCCGGACTAGCGGCTAGGGATGAGCAGTTCTTC
CASGPGLAARDEQFF
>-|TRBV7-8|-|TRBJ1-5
TGTGCCAGCAGCTTAAGATGGGGCGGCCGTATCGATGAGCCCCAGCATTTT
CASSLRWGGRIDEPQHF
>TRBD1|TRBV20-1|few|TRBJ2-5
TGCAGTGCTAGGACCCAGGGGGCACCAGAGACCCAGTACTTC
CSARTQGAPETQYF
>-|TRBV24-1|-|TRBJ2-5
TGTGCCACCAGTGATATCGGGACCGGGTGGGAAGAGACCCAGTACTTC
CATSDIGTGWEETQYF
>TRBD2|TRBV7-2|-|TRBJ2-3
TGTGCCAGCAGCTTCACTAGCGGACGCACAGATACGCAGTATTTT
CASSFTSGRTDTQYF
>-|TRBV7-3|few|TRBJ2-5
TGTGCCAGCAGCTATATGTACCAAGAGACCCAGTACTTC
CASSYMYQETQYF
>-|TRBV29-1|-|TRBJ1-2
TGCAGCGCGACAGAAGTGGGATATGGCTACACCTTC
CSATEVGYGYTF
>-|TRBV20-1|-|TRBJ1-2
TGCAGTCCATATACCCACGTAGGGGGCTACACCTTC
CSPYTHVGGYTF
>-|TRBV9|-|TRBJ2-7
TGTGCCAGCAGCGTAGACCCAGGGTCAACCTACGAGCAGTACTTC
CASSVDPGSTYEQYF
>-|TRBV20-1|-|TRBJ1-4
TGCAGTGCTGGAAAACCAGGGAAATCTAAGGAAAAACTGTTTTTT
CSAGKPGKSKEKLFF
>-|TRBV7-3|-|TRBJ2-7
TGTGCCAGCAGCTTAAAGGGATTCTCCTACAATGAGCAGTACTTC
CASSLKGFSYNEQYF
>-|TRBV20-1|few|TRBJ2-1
TGCAGTGCTGCCTTAACCTTCGAGCAGTTCTTC
CSAALTFEQFF
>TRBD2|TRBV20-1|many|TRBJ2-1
TGCAGTGCTAGAGATCCGACGGGGGGCTCCTACAATGAGCAGTTCTTC
CSARDPTGGSYNEQFF
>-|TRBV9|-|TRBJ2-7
TGTGCCAGCAGCATGTTCCTAGATAGCTACGAGCAGTACTTC
CASSMFLDSYEQYF
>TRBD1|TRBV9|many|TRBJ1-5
TGTGCCAGCAGCGTCCAGACAGGGGGCAATCAGCCCCAGCATTTT
CASSVQTGGNQPQHF
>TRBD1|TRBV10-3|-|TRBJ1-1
TGTGCCATCAGCGCGGGACAGGGGGCATCGAACACTGAAGCTTTCTTT
CAISAGQGASNTEAFF
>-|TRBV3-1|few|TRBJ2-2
TGTGCCAGCAGCCAAGGGACCACGAACACCGGGGAGCTGTTTTTT
CASSQGTTNTGELFF
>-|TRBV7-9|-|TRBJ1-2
TGTGCCAGCCGAGCCCCAGGGGCATCCTATGGCTACACCTTC
CASRAPGASYGYTF
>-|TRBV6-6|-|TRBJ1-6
TGTGCCGGCACCGAAACTCGGAGCTCCTATAATTCACCCCTCCACTTT
CAGTETRSSYNSPLHF
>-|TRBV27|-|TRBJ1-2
TGTGCCAGCCTATCTCACTATGGCTACACCTTC
CASLSHYGYTF
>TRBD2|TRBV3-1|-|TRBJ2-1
TGTGCCAGCAGCATAAATTTAGGACTAGCGGGCGCTAAGTGGGATGAGCAGTTCTTC
CASSINLGLAGAKWDEQFF
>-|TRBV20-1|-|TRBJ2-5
TGCAGTGCTCTGAAATCCCCGGAGGTAAAGACCCAGTACTTC
CSALKSPEVKTQYF
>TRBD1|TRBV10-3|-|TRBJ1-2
TGTGCCATCAGACCTCAGGGGGACTATGGCTACACCTTC
CAIRPQGDYGYTF
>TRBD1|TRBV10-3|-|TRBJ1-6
TGTGCCATCAGGGGACAGGGGGGGAATAATTCACCCCTCCACTTT
CAIRGQGGNNSPLHF
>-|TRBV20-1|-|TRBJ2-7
TGCAGTGCTATAGCGACTAGTCAGTACAATGAGCAGTACTTC
CSAIATSQYNEQYF
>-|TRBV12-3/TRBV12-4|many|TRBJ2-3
TGTGCCAGCAGCCGGGGGGCGCGCACAGATACGCAGTATTTT
CASSRGARTDTQYF
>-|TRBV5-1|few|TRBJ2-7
TGCGCCAGGGCCTTCTACGAGCAGTACTTC
CARAFYEQYF
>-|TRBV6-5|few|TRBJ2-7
TGTGCCAGCAGTTACCCTTCAGTAGGAACTGACTCCTACGAGCAGTACTTC
CASSYPSVGTDSYEQYF